This TCR beta chain was captured in a study of graft-versus-host responses after intestinal transplantation. Study as a whole: Multivisceral, liver-intestinal, or isolated intestinal transplants were performed in recipients. The whole recipient group had anti-thymocyte globulin induction followed by tacrolimus and steroids for roughly three years. General study findings and limits: GvH clones occurred in recipient marrow; some first appeared in ileum or blood. Early post-transplant falls in HvG clones accompanied the peak levels of circulating GvH clones.

The germline gives CDR1 LGHNA, CDR2 YSLEER. V lost 0 bases and J lost 3, with 6 bases in between. The CDR3 runs 13 residues. Turning to this clone: The antigen is undetermined.

TCRdb's table, derived via immunoSEQ multiplex PCR, lists solely in-frame clones and lacks some. The sample holds about 120,000 clones, approximately 95% seen once. This TCR was recovered from a human donor who received an intestinal transplant. Material: unstimulated CD8+ T cells sorted from spleen or lymph node cells, obtained before intestinal transplant. The rearrangement joins TRBV4-3 to TRBJ2-7; TRBD1 is a possible D gene (5 bases). The CDR3 loop reads CASSQETGYEQYF. DNA for the CDR3: TGCGCCAGCAGCCAAGAAACAGGCTACGAGCAGTACTTC.